Detailed here is one TCR beta chain. Original analysis: Reference gene primer amplification in the assay estimated nucleated cell counts. Here immunoSEQ multiplex PCR was the method, and the copy in TCRdb shows in-frame clones only, minus some. The V and J calls and clone size are taken from that table; D and trimming were inferred from the DNA. The sample yields over 35,000 clones, around nine tenths seen once. The entry originates in a study of blood T cell repertoires in COVID-19. Looking at the study overall: Some COVID-19 samples were acute and others convalescent; all came from the United States, Italy and Spain. From T cells, B-cell-depleted T cells, or PBMCs came the material, which was cDNA or gDNA.

Germline V gene data show CDR1 as SGHKS and CDR2 as YYEKEE (reference sequence). V lost 5 bases, J lost 3 bases, and 8 bases lay in between. The length of the CDR3 is 12 residues. This sequence joins TRBV5-5 and TRBJ2-5, with D possibly TRBD1 on 5 matching bases. This receptor was taken from a man aged 45-65 years with active COVID-19. Sequencing was performed on peripheral blood. For the CDR3, the DNA is TGTGCCAGCAGGGACACTAAAGAGACCCAGTACTTC. This encodes CASRDTKETQYF.